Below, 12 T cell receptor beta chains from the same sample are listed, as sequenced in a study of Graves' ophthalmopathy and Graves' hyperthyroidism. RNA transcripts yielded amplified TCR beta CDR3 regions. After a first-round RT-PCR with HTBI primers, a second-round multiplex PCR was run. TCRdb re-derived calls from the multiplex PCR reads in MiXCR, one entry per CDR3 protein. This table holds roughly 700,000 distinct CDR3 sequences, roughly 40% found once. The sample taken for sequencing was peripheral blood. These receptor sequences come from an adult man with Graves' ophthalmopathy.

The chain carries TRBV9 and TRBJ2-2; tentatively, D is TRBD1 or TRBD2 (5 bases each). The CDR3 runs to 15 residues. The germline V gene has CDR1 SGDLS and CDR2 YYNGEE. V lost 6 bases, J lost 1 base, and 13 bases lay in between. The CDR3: CASNLEGQNTGELFF. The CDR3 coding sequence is TGTGCCAGCAACCTAGAGGGGCAGAACACCGGGGAGCTGTTTTTT. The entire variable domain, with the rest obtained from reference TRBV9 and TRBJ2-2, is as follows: DSGVTQTPKHLITATGQRVTLRCSPRSGDLSVYWYQQSLDQGLQFLIQYYNGEERAKGNILERFSAQQFPDLHSELNLSSLELGDSALYFCASNLEGQNTGELFFGEGSRLTVL.

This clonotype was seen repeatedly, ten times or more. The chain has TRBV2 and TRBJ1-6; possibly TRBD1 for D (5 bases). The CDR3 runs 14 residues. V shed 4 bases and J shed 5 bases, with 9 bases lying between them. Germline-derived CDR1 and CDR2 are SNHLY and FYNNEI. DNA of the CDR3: TGTGCCAGCAGTGTTGACAGACATAATTCACCCCTCCACTTT. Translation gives CASSVDRHNSPLHF.

The CDR3 DNA is TGTGCCAGTAATAACGGGCCCTGGGACACTGAAGCTTTCTTT. Protein sequence: CASNNGPWDTEAFF. The chain couples TRBV19 to TRBJ1-1, with D uncertain. The CDR3 totals 14 residues. V was trimmed by 7 bases and J by 3 bases, leaving 15 bases between them. Germline CDR1 is LNHDA and CDR2 is SQIVND (reference sequence).

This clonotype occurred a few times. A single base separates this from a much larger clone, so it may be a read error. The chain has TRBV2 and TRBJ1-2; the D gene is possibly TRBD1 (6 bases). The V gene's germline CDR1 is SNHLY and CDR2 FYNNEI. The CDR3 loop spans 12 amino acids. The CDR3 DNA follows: TGTGCCGGCAGGGGTGAGGGGGAAGGCTACACCTTC. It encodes CAGRGEGEGYTF. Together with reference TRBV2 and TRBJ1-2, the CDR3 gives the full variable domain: EPEVTQTPSHQVTQMGQEVILRCVPISNHLYFYWYRQILGQKVEFLVSFYNNEISEKSEIFDDQFSVERPDGSNFTLKIRSTKLEDSAMYFCAGRGEGEGYTFGSGTRLTVV.

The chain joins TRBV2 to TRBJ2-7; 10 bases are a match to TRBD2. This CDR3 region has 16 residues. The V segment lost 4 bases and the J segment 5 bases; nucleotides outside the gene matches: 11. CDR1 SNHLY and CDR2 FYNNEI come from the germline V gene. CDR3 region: CASSVKRASGSHEQYF. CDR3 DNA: TGTGCCAGCAGTGTGAAGCGGGCTAGCGGGAGCCACGAGCAGTACTTC.

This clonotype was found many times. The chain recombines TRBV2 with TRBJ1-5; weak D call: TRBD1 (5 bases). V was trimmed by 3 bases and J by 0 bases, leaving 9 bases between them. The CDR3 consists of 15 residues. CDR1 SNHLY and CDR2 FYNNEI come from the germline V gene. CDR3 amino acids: CASSEEGVSNQPQHF. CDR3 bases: TGTGCCAGCAGTGAGGAAGGGGTTAGCAATCAGCCCCAGCATTTT.

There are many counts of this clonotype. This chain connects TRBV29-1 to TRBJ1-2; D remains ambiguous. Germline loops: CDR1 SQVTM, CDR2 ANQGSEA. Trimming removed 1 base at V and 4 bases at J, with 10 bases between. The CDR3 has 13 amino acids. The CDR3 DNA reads TGCAGCGTTGAAGGGCAAGGGATCTATGGCTACACCTTC. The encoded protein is CSVEGQGIYGYTF.

As DNA, the CDR3 is TGTGCCAGCAGCTTGCCAGGGGGCGCTGGAACCGGGGAGCTGTTTTTT. Protein sequence: CASSLPGGAGTGELFF. The chain recombines TRBV7-9 with TRBJ2-2, with TRBD1 matching 8 bases. The CDR3 spans 16 residues. CDR1 is SEHNR, CDR2 FQNEAQ, per germline (reference sequence). The J segment lost 5 bases and the V segment lost 3 bases, leaving 8 bases of the junction unmatched.

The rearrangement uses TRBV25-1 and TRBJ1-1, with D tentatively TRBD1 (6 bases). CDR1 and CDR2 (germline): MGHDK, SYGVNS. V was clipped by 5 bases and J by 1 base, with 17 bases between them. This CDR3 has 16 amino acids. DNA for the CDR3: TGTGCCAGCAGTTACGTTCGGGGGCCGGGGAACACTGAAGCTTTCTTT. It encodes CASSYVRGPGNTEAFF.

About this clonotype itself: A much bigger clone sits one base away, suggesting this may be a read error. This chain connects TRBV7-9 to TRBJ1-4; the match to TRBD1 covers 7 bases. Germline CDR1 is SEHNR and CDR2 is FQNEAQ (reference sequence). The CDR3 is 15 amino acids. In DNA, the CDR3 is TGTGCCAGCAGCTTATCTCCGCAGGGGGATGAAAACCTGTTTTTT. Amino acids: CASSLSPQGDENLFF.

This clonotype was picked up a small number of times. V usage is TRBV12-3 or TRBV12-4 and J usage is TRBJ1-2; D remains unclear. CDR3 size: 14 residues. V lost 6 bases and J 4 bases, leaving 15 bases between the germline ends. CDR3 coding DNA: TGTGCCAGCAGCTCGAAAACAGATGCCTATGGCTACACCTTC. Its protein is CASSSKTDAYGYTF.

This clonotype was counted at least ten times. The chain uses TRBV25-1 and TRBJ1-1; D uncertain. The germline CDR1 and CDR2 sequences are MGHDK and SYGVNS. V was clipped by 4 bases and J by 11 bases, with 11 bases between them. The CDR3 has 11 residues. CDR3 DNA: TGTGCCAGCAGTGGAGGACTCGGGGCTTTCTTT. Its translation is CASSGGLGAFF.